This TCR beta chain was observed in a study of blood T cell repertoires in COVID-19. About the research overall: The cDNA or gDNA used as material had been derived from T cells, B-cell-depleted T cells, or PBMCs.

CDR1 MGHRA and CDR2 YSYEKL come from the germline V gene. The CDR3 contains 17 residues. Germline trimming cut 3 bases from V and 6 bases from J; bases unmatched to any gene: 9. Libraries were prepared by immunoSEQ multiplex PCR; TCRdb keeps only in-frame clonotypes and omits some of them. Among around 300,000 clones listed, roughly 86% were seen once. The receptor's source is a man between 18 and 29 years old with active or convalescent COVID-19. Sequenced material: peripheral blood. The V and J genes are TRBV4-1 and TRBJ2-3; 13 bases fit TRBD2. CDR3 nucleotide sequence: TGCGCCAGCAGCCACGGGCGTACTAGCGGGGGGGCCGATACGCAGTATTTT. It codes for CASSHGRTSGGADTQYF.